These 5 T cell receptor beta chains originate from one sample sequenced in a study of CD8 T cells in Susac syndrome. RNA in amounts of about 0.5 to 1 ug was reverse transcribed with random hexamers. TCRdb itself ran the immunoSEQ multiplex PCR reads through MiXCR, one entry per CDR3 protein. The table lists roughly 180,000 distinct CDR3 sequences, about 95% of them singletons. The sequenced sample consisted of CD4+ T cells from PBMCs. The source of these receptors is a human donor in good health.

This clonotype has a single count. The rearrangement joins TRBV15 to TRBJ2-3; 7 nucleotides match TRBD2. Trimming cost V 6 bases and J 0 bases; bases outside gene matches: 3. Germline lookup yields CDR1 LNHNV and CDR2 YYDKDF (reference sequence). The CDR3 length is 14 residues. The CDR3 sequence is CATRERGSTDTQYF. CDR3 DNA sequence: TGTGCCACCAGGGAGCGGGGTAGCACAGATACGCAGTATTTT.

This chain links TRBV6-2 or TRBV6-3 with TRBJ2-3; D is possibly TRBD2 (5 bases). Trimming removed 2 bases at V and 10 bases at J, with 16 bases between. The germline CDR1 and CDR2 sequences are MNHEY and SVGEGT. The CDR3 contains 14 residues. The CDR3 nucleotides read TGTGCCAGCAGTTACCTCCCTGGAGGTAATGCGCAGTATTTT. Protein: CASSYLPGGNAQYF.

V is TRBV15 and J is TRBJ1-5; TRBD1 agrees at 10 bases. The CDR3 totals 15 residues. J lost 2 bases, V lost 9 bases, and 7 bases had no gene match. Germline V gives CDR1 LNHNV, CDR2 YYDKDF (reference sequence). CDR3 amino acids: CATSRDRGRNQPQHF. The CDR3 DNA sequence: TGTGCCACTAGCCGGGACAGGGGTCGCAATCAGCCCCAGCATTTT.

This rearrangement joins TRBV30 to TRBJ2-2, with TRBD2 matching over 12 bases. Germline V gives CDR1 GTSNPN, CDR2 SVGIG (reference sequence). This CDR3 has 16 residues. V lost 7 bases and J lost 5; bases outside the gene matches: 11. The CDR3 DNA is TGTGCCTTCCCGCCGAAAGGACTAGCGGGAACCGGGGAGCTGTTTTTT. As protein: CAFPPKGLAGTGELFF.

The J gene is TRBJ1-5, the V gene TRBV28; D unresolved. The CDR3 extends over 14 amino acids. Trimming stripped 2 bases from V and 1 base from J, with 6 bases between. The germline gives CDR1 MDHEN, CDR2 SYDVKM. This chain's CDR3 is CASSLRGSNQPQHF. Written as DNA, the CDR3 is TGTGCCAGCAGTTTACGAGGGAGCAATCAGCCCCAGCATTTT.